One and the same sample provided the 22 T cell receptor beta chains below, sequenced in a study of immune evolution from preneoplasia to lung adenocarcinoma. The protocol was immunoSEQ multiplex PCR, while the TCRdb copy is restricted to in-frame clones and leaves out a portion. The sample contains thousands of clones, 65% to 80% of which appear only once. Source material: FFPE adjacent normal lung tissue. These receptors were taken from a donor at least 70 years old with lung adenocarcinoma.

The gene calls are TRBV28 and TRBJ2-4, with 7 bases identical to TRBD1. V shed 5 bases and J 6 bases; nucleotides not matched to a gene: 13. Per germline, CDR1 MDHEN and CDR2 SYDVKM. The CDR3 is 16 amino acids. CDR3 residues: CASSPRGQLLRNIQYF. Written as DNA, the CDR3 is TGTGCCAGCAGTCCTAGGGGACAGCTACTCCGAAACATTCAGTACTTC.

This chain uses TRBV4-1 with TRBJ1-1, with TRBD1 identical over 7 bases. V trimming: 1 base; J trimming: 4 bases; junction bases outside the gene matches: 9. The CDR3 is 16 amino acids. Per the germline V gene, CDR1 is MGHRA and CDR2 is YSYEKL. CDR3 in amino acids: CASSQGTQGVGTEAFF. The CDR3 nucleotides are TGCGCCAGCAGCCAAGGGACTCAGGGGGTAGGCACTGAAGCTTTCTTT.

V is TRBV7-9 and J is TRBJ2-7, with 8 bases fitting TRBD2. Germline V lookup: CDR1 SEHNR, CDR2 FQNEAQ (reference sequence). The ends lost 5 bases at V and 6 bases at J; junction bases unmatched: 15. The CDR3 is made up of 16 amino acids. The CDR3 coding sequence is TGTGCCAGCAGCCCTAGGGAGCGGGAGCCCCATTCCGAGCAGTACTTC. This sequence encodes CASSPREREPHSEQYF.

The chain has TRBV27 and TRBJ1-2; D remains unclear. Germline V CDR1 and CDR2: MNHEY, SMNVEV (reference sequence). The CDR3 runs 16 residues. V lost 2 bases to trimming and J lost 7 bases, with 20 bases between them. The CDR3 reads CASSLDSTADSVGYTF. CDR3 coding DNA: TGTGCCAGCAGTTTAGACTCGACGGCCGACTCGGTTGGCTACACCTTC.

The chain has TRBV7-2 and TRBJ2-7; D is possibly TRBD2 (6 bases). Germline-derived CDR1 and CDR2 are SGHTA and FQGNSA. The CDR3 has 15 residues. Trimming removed 3 bases from V and 3 bases from J, with 15 bases in between. The CDR3 nucleotides read TGTGCCAGCAGCTTTCAGACCCGGGGGTACTACGAGCAGTACTTC. Protein product: CASSFQTRGYYEQYF.

The rearrangement joins TRBV4-1 to TRBJ2-3; 8 bases agree with TRBD2. V dropped 6 bases and J dropped 1; count of bases not matched to a gene: 0. Germline V gene sequence: CDR1 MGHRA, CDR2 YSYEKL. The CDR3 is made up of 13 amino acids. The CDR3 protein is CASRTSGTDTQYF. The CDR3 DNA sequence: TGCGCCAGCAGGACTAGCGGCACAGATACGCAGTATTTT.

This clone ranks as medium-sized. This CDR3 is CASSLGQIEKLFF. Here the CDR3 DNA reads TGTGCCAGCAGTTTGGGACAGATCGAAAAACTGTTTTTT. V is TRBV6-6 and J is TRBJ1-4; 7 bases map to TRBD1. Germline CDR1 reads MNHNY; CDR2 reads SVGAGI (reference sequence). The CDR3 totals 13 residues. V shed 4 bases, J shed 8 bases, and the junction held 4 bases outside the gene matches.

The gene calls are TRBV9 and TRBJ2-5; tentatively, D is TRBD1 (5 bases). This CDR3 region has 14 residues. With 0 bases removed from V and 5 bases from J, the gap between germline ends came to 11 bases. Germline V gives CDR1 SGDLS, CDR2 YYNGEE. The DNA for the CDR3 is TGTGCCAGCAGCGTAGGGCAGGGTGGGGAGACCCAGTACTTC. Its protein is CASSVGQGGETQYF.

V usage is TRBV30 and J usage is TRBJ1-4; D may be TRBD1 (6 bases). The V gene lost 3 bases and the J gene lost 0 bases, with 8 bases spanning the gap. This CDR3 spans 14 amino acids. Germline lookup yields CDR1 GTSNPN and CDR2 SVGIG (reference sequence). The CDR3 sequence: CAWRRTATNEKLFF. CDR3 nucleotides: TGTGCCTGGAGGAGGACAGCAACTAATGAAAAACTGTTTTTT.

The chain is built from TRBV2 and TRBJ1-6; D not resolved. V gave up 6 bases and J gave up 6 bases, with 12 bases separating them. This CDR3 contains 14 residues. Germline CDR1 and CDR2: SNHLY and FYNNEI. The CDR3 region is CASRTTEINSPLHF. The CDR3 DNA sequence: TGTGCCAGCAGGACAACGGAAATTAATTCACCCCTCCACTTT.

The V gene is TRBV10-3, the J gene TRBJ1-5; no reliable D call. The germline V gene encodes CDR1 ENHRY and CDR2 SYGVKD. V lost 1 base and J lost 2, with 6 bases in between. CDR3 length: 14 residues. The CDR3 DNA follows: TGTGCCATCAGTGAGTACGGGGGCAATCAGCCCCAGCATTTT. This gives the protein CAISEYGGNQPQHF.

The chain links TRBV11-3 to TRBJ1-1; D gene uncertain. Looked up from germline, CDR1 is SGHNT and CDR2 is YENEEA. Trimming left V 1 base short and J 0 bases short, with 6 bases between. This CDR3 has 14 amino acids. DNA of the CDR3: TGTGCCAGCAGCTTAGGGCATATGAACACTGAAGCTTTCTTT. Its protein is CASSLGHMNTEAFF. Full variable domain (rest looked up from reference TRBV11-3 and TRBJ1-1): EAGVVQSPRYKIIEKKQPVAFWCNPISGHNTLYWYLQNLGQGPELLIRYENEEAVDDSQLPKDRFSAERLKGVDSTLKIQPAELGDSAVYLCASSLGHMNTEAFFGQGTRLTVV.

The table lists this clone with a few counts. J is TRBJ2-1 and V is TRBV2; D gene unclear. Trimming left V 7 bases short and J 3 bases short, with 10 bases between. CDR3 length equals 13 residues. In germline, CDR1 is SNHLY, CDR2 FYNNEI. The DNA of the CDR3 is TGTGCCAGCAAAAGCGACCGCTACAATGAGCAGTTCTTC. Protein sequence: CASKSDRYNEQFF.

This chain connects TRBV7-8 to TRBJ2-5; 14 nucleotides line up with TRBD2. The CDR3 length is 17 residues. CDR1 and CDR2 from the germline V gene are SGHVS and FQNEAQ. Losses at the gene ends were 5 bases for V and 5 bases for J; bases not matched to a gene: 10. The CDR3 loop is CASSRLGTSGGVETQYF. CDR3 DNA sequence: TGTGCCAGCAGCCGGTTGGGGACTAGCGGGGGTGTGGAGACCCAGTACTTC.

The chain employs TRBV7-9 and TRBJ1-2; 7 bases map to TRBD1. The germline V gene has CDR1 SEHNR and CDR2 FQNEAQ (reference sequence). The J segment lost 3 bases and the V segment lost 1 base, leaving 5 bases of the junction unmatched. The CDR3 extends over 15 amino acids. The CDR3 bases are TGTGCCAGCAGCTTAGGAGGGGGCAGGGACTATGGCTACACCTTC. The encoded protein is CASSLGGGRDYGYTF.

The chain uses TRBV11-1 and TRBJ1-1, with D possibly matching TRBD1 (5 bases). Germline loops: CDR1 SGHAT, CDR2 FQDESV (reference sequence). CDR3 length: 13 amino acids. V was cut by 5 bases and J by 6 bases, with 13 bases left in between. CDR3 bases: TGTGCCAGCAGCCGACCGGGACCTCCTGAAGCTTTCTTT. It specifies CASSRPGPPEAFF. The full variable domain, completed using reference TRBV11-1 and TRBJ1-1, is EAEVAQSPRYKITEKSQAVAFWCDPISGHATLYWYRQILGQGPELLVQFQDESVVDDSQLPKDRFSAERLKGVDSTLKIQPAELGDSAMYLCASSRPGPPEAFFGQGTRLTVV.

The rearrangement links TRBV10-3 to TRBJ1-4; D gene unclear. This CDR3 contains 14 residues. Germline CDR1 ENHRY, CDR2 SYGVKD. The V end lost 2 bases, the J end lost 8 bases, and 12 bases lay between the germline ends. The CDR3 DNA is TGTGCCATCAGTGAGGGAAAAGGAGGCGAAAAACTGTTTTTT. This translates into CAISEGKGGEKLFF.

The chain recombines TRBV6-4 with TRBJ1-5; D is ambiguous. Germline lookup yields CDR1 MRHNA and CDR2 SNTAGT. This CDR3 spans 13 amino acids. The V end was cut by 5 bases, the J end by 7 bases, with 12 bases between. CDR3 bases: TGTGCCAGCAGTCCCGACGAGGGACAGCCCCAGCATTTT. Translation gives CASSPDEGQPQHF.

V usage is TRBV29-1 and J usage is TRBJ2-7; D tentatively reads TRBD1 or TRBD2 (5 bases each). CDR3 length: 13 amino acids. The germline gives CDR1 SQVTM, CDR2 ANQGSEA. V gave up 6 bases and J gave up 7 bases, with 19 bases separating them. The DNA of the CDR3 is TGCAGCGTCGCCCGGGACCCAGGTCGGGAGCAGTACTTC. Its protein is CSVARDPGREQYF.

This clone was detected once. This chain connects TRBV25-1 to TRBJ2-7; TRBD1 matches 7 bases. Germline CDR1 and CDR2: MGHDK and SYGVNS. There are 13 residues in the CDR3. The V gene end was trimmed by 3 bases and the J gene end by 5 bases; junction bases not matched to a gene: 4. This CDR3 is CASSDWTGNEQYF. In nucleotides, the CDR3 is TGTGCCAGCAGTGATTGGACAGGTAACGAGCAGTACTTC.

This clone was counted once. The chain joins TRBV14 to TRBJ2-5; the D gene could be TRBD1 or TRBD2 (5 bases each). In germline, CDR1 is SGHDN, CDR2 FVKESK. The germline V and J ends were trimmed by 5 bases and 5 bases, with 15 bases remaining between them. The CDR3 length is 14 residues. Written as DNA, the CDR3 is TGTGCCAGCAGCTCTCAGGGACCTCGGGAGACCCAGTACTTC. Translation: CASSSQGPRETQYF. The full variable domain, rest sourced from reference TRBV14 and TRBJ2-5, is EAGVTQFPSHSVIEKGQTVTLRCDPISGHDNLYWYRRVMGKEIKFLLHFVKESKQDESGMPNNRFLAERTGGTYSTLKVQPAELEDSGVYFCASSSQGPRETQYFGPGTRLLVL.

The V gene is TRBV7-6, the J gene TRBJ1-3; no clear D gene. The germline V gene encodes CDR1 SGHVS and CDR2 FNYEAQ. Trimming took off 5 bases at V and 0 bases at J, with 11 bases between the two ends. The CDR3 has 15 residues. The CDR3 loop reads CASSRSQSSGNTIYF. CDR3 bases: TGTGCCAGCAGCCGTTCCCAGAGCTCTGGAAACACCATATATTTT.